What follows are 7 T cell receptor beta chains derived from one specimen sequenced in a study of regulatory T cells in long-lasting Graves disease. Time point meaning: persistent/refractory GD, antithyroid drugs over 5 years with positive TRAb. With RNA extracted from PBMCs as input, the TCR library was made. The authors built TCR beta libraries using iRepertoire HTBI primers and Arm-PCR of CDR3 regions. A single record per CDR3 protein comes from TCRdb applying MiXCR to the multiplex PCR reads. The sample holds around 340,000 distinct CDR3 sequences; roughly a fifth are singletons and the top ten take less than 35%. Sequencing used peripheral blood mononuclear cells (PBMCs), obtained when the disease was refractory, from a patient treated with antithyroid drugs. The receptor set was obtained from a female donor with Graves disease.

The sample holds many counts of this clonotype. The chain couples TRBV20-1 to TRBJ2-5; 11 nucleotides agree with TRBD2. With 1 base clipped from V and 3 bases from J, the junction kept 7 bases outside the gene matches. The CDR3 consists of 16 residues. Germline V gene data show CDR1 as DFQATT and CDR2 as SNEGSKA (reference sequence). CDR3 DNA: TGCAGTGCTAGAGGTGGTAGCGGGGGGGCTAAAGAGACCCAGTACTTC. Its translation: CSARGGSGGAKETQYF.

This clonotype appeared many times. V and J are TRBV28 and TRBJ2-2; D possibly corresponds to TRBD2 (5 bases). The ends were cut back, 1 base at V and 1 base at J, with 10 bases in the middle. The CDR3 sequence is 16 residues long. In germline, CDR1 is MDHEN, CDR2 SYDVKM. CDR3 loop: CASSLFGSGNTGELFF. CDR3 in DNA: TGTGCCAGCAGTTTATTTGGCAGCGGGAACACCGGGGAGCTGTTTTTT.

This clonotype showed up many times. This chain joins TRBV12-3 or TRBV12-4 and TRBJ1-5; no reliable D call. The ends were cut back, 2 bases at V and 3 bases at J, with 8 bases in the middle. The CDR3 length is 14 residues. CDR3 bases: TGTGCCAGCAGTTTATTTCCGGACAATCAGCCCCAGCATTTT. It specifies CASSLFPDNQPQHF.

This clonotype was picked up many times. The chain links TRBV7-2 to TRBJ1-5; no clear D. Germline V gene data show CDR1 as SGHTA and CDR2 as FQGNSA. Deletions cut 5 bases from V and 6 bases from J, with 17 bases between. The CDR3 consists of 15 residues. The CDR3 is CASSPGSGFGQPQHF. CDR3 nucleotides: TGTGCCAGCAGCCCCGGGTCGGGATTCGGTCAGCCCCAGCATTTT.

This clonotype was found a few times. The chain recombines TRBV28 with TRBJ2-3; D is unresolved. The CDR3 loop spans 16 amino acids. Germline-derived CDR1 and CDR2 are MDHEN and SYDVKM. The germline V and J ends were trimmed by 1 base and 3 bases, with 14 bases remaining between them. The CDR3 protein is CASSLSTSQVTDTQYF. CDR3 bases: TGTGCCAGCAGTTTATCTACCAGCCAGGTTACAGATACGCAGTATTTT.

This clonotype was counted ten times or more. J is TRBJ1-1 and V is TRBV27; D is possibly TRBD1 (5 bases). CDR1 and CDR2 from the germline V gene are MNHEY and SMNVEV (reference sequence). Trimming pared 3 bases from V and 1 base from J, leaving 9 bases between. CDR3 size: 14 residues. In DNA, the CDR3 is TGTGCCAGCAGTTTCGGACACTCGAACACTGAAGCTTTCTTT. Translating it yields CASSFGHSNTEAFF.

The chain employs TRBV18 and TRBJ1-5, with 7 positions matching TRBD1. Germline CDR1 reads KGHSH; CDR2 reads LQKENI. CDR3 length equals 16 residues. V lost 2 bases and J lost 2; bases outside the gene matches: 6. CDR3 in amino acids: CASSPDKTGRNQPQHF. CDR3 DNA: TGTGCCAGCTCACCAGACAAGACAGGGCGCAATCAGCCCCAGCATTTT.